The TCR beta chain described here comes from a study of vaccination effects on CD4 cells after COVID-19. Looked up from germline, CDR1 is LNHNV and CDR2 is YYDKDF (reference sequence). V was cut by 0 bases and J by 7 bases, with 16 bases left in between. The CDR3 totals 15 residues. The table came from immunoSEQ multiplex PCR; TCRdb's copy has only in-frame clones and leaves some out. The data show 20,000 to 30,000 clones, about four fifths seen once. CD4+ T cells specific for antigen were expanded with viral peptide pools by the ViraFEST assay before sequencing. Culture lasted 10 days before CD4+ T cell isolation. The infection with SARS-CoV-2 (confirmed by PCR) occurred in this person between March and December 2020. In the case of this clone: Antigen specificity is unknown.

Here the sequenced sample was CD4+ T cells from PBMCs cultured with HCoV-NL63 spike peptides, taken before COVID-19 vaccination. The TCR comes from a human donor who had a prior SARS-CoV-2 infection. The J gene is TRBJ2-7, the V gene TRBV15; no firm D call. This chain's CDR3 is CATSRDLPGSQEQYF. The CDR3 nucleotides are TGTGCCACCAGCAGAGATCTGCCCGGCTCCCAGGAGCAGTACTTC.